The 31 T cell receptor beta chains reported below all come from one sample, sequenced in a study of regulatory T cells in long-lasting Graves disease. The time point denotes: persistent/refractory GD, antithyroid drugs over 5 years with positive TRAb. Making the TCR library involved RNA that had been extracted from PBMCs. Building the TCR beta libraries relied on iRepertoire HTBI primers, and CDR3 regions underwent Arm-PCR. TCRdb used MiXCR to reprocess the multiplex PCR reads, holding one entry per CDR3 protein. This sample yields roughly 500,000 distinct CDR3 sequences, of which 22% are seen a single time; approximately 14% belongs to the top ten. Sequenced material: peripheral blood mononuclear cells (PBMCs), taken when the disease was refractory, from a patient treated with antithyroid drugs. These receptors all stem from a female donor with Graves disease.

At least ten counts were recorded for this clonotype. This chain uses TRBV19 with TRBJ1-5; D is uncertain. This CDR3 has 14 residues. Deletions cut 7 bases from V and 0 bases from J, with 10 bases between. Looked up from germline, CDR1 is LNHDA and CDR2 is SQIVND (reference sequence). CDR3 protein: CASTSRNSNQPQHF. Here the CDR3 DNA reads TGTGCCAGTACTAGCCGAAATAGCAATCAGCCCCAGCATTTT.

The chain employs TRBV28 and TRBJ2-1; 9 bases fit TRBD2. V lost 1 base to trimming and J lost 9 bases; unmatched junction nucleotides: 7. The germline V gene encodes CDR1 MDHEN and CDR2 SYDVKM. The CDR3 has 15 residues. The CDR3, as DNA: TGTGCCAGCAGTTTATCCGCTAGCGGGAAAGGTGAGCAGTTCTTC. Amino acid sequence: CASSLSASGKGEQFF.

This clonotype was picked up a small number of times. The chain joins TRBV11-1 to TRBJ2-1; D is uncertain. The CDR3 sequence is 16 residues long. Germline V lookup: CDR1 SGHAT, CDR2 FQDESV (reference sequence). Trimming took off 0 bases at V and 2 bases at J, with 11 bases between the two ends. The CDR3 region has the DNA TGTGCCAGCAGCTTAGCTAGCCCGGTTCCCTACAATGAGCAGTTCTTC. It encodes CASSLASPVPYNEQFF.

This chain links TRBV3-1 with TRBJ2-1, with a possible D match to TRBD2 (6 bases). V shed 2 bases and J shed 3 bases, with 11 bases lying between them. Germline V gene sequence: CDR1 LGHDT, CDR2 YNNKEL (reference sequence). This CDR3 is built from 15 residues. The DNA for the CDR3 is TGTGCCAGCAGCCAACCGGGACTGGGCTACAATGAGCAGTTCTTC. It codes for CASSQPGLGYNEQFF.

This clonotype came up many times. The gene calls are TRBV7-9 and TRBJ2-7; TRBD2 matches 10 bases. V lost 5 bases, J lost 5 bases, and 6 bases stayed unmatched. The germline V gene has CDR1 SEHNR and CDR2 FQNEAQ (reference sequence). CDR3 size: 14 residues. CDR3 sequence (DNA): TGTGCCAGCAGCACCCTAGCGGGAGTTGACGAGCAGTACTTC. Translating it yields CASSTLAGVDEQYF.

The CDR3 sequence is CASSLELGEGQPQHF. The DNA of the CDR3 is TGTGCCAGCAGCTTAGAGCTAGGGGAAGGGCAGCCCCAGCATTTT. The chain combines TRBV7-2 with TRBJ1-5; possibly TRBD1 for D (5 bases). Trimming stripped 1 base from V and 7 bases from J, with 14 bases between. Per the germline V gene, CDR1 is SGHTA and CDR2 is FQGNSA. The CDR3 is 15 residues long.

This clonotype has at least ten counts. The chain uses TRBV25-1 and TRBJ1-4; the D gene is possibly TRBD1 (6 bases). Deletions cut 2 bases from V and 3 bases from J, with 16 bases between. CDR1 and CDR2 (germline): MGHDK, SYGVNS. The CDR3 is 17 amino acids. The CDR3: CASSENAAGAANEKLFF. The CDR3 coding sequence is TGTGCCAGCAGTGAAAACGCAGCGGGGGCTGCTAATGAAAAACTGTTTTTT.

The V gene is TRBV30, the J gene TRBJ1-3; D possibly corresponds to TRBD1 (6 bases). V lost 2 bases to trimming and J lost 4 bases, with 9 bases between them. Looked up from germline, CDR1 is GTSNPN and CDR2 is SVGIG (reference sequence). The CDR3 covers 13 residues. CDR3 nucleotides: TGTGCCTGGAGTACGACAGGCGGAAACACCATATATTTT. This gives the protein CAWSTTGGNTIYF.

The sample holds a few counts of this clonotype. The chain recombines TRBV19 with TRBJ1-1, with D uncertain. This CDR3 contains 12 residues. Germline V lookup: CDR1 LNHDA, CDR2 SQIVND (reference sequence). V lost 10 bases and J lost 2, with 11 bases in between. CDR3 in DNA: TGTGCCACCCGGGAGGGCAACACTGAAGCTTTCTTT. It encodes CATREGNTEAFF.

This clonotype was detected only a few times. V gene TRBV6-2 or TRBV6-3 combines with J gene TRBJ1-5; tentative D call: TRBD1 (5 bases). CDR1 MNHEY and CDR2 SVGEGT come from the germline V gene. The V gene lost 6 bases and the J gene lost 2 bases, with 20 bases spanning the gap. The CDR3 is made up of 17 amino acids. The chain's CDR3 is CASRTRDGVSGNQPQHF. The CDR3 DNA follows: TGTGCCAGCAGAACTAGGGACGGGGTTTCGGGCAATCAGCCCCAGCATTTT.

The chain combines TRBV5-1 with TRBJ2-1; D is undetermined. The germline V gene encodes CDR1 SGHRS and CDR2 YFSETQ. The CDR3 is made up of 13 amino acids. Trimming took off 0 bases at V and 9 bases at J, with 10 bases between the two ends. CDR3 DNA sequence: TGCGCCAGCAGCTTGGCCGGAAGGAGTGAGCAGTTCTTC. This gives the protein CASSLAGRSEQFF.

This clonotype was observed many times. In DNA form, the CDR3 reads TGTGCCAGCCGTCCCGGTAATGGCTACGAGCAGTACTTC. As protein: CASRPGNGYEQYF. This chain uses TRBV28 with TRBJ2-7; D is unresolved. Germline assignment: CDR1 MDHEN and CDR2 SYDVKM. The V end lost 8 bases, the J end lost 3 bases, and 14 bases lay between the germline ends. The CDR3 is 13 residues long.

This clonotype was counted many times. The chain employs TRBV15 and TRBJ1-4, with D perhaps matching TRBD1 (6 bases). Germline V gene sequence: CDR1 LNHNV, CDR2 YYDKDF (reference sequence). The CDR3 covers 15 residues. The ends were cut back, 3 bases at V and 8 bases at J, with 16 bases in the middle. The CDR3 loop is CATSSLQGSREKLFF. The CDR3 DNA is TGTGCCACCAGCAGCCTGCAGGGGAGTCGGGAAAAACTGTTTTTT.

In the case of this clonotype: A single base separates this from a much larger clone, so it may be a read error. The chain combines TRBV20-1 with TRBJ2-2; D is perhaps TRBD1 (5 bases). V was pared by 0 bases and J by 6 bases, with 11 bases between. The CDR3 is made up of 14 amino acids. Germline-derived CDR1 and CDR2 are DFQATT and SNEGSKA (reference sequence). CDR3 sequence: CSARDRTYAGELFF. The CDR3 DNA sequence: TGCAGTGCTAGAGATCGGACATACGCCGGGGAGCTGTTTTTT.

This clonotype was picked up many times. This sequence joins TRBV7-9 and TRBJ2-2; no clear D. This CDR3 is built from 12 residues. CDR1 and CDR2 from the germline V gene are SEHNR and FQNEAQ (reference sequence). Deletions cut 1 base from V and 5 bases from J, with 2 bases between. In DNA form, the CDR3 reads TGTGCCAGCAGCTTAGGGACCGGGGAGCTGTTTTTT. Protein: CASSLGTGELFF.

This rearrangement joins TRBV4-3 to TRBJ1-1; D remains ambiguous. The V and J ends lost 1 base and 4 bases respectively, with 7 bases between them. The germline V gene has CDR1 LGHNA and CDR2 YSLEER. The CDR3 extends over 13 amino acids. CDR3 residues: CASSQGWSTEAFF. DNA for the CDR3: TGCGCCAGCAGCCAAGGGTGGAGCACTGAAGCTTTCTTT.

This clonotype was detected many times. The chain links TRBV28 to TRBJ2-7; no reliable D call. The CDR3 has 13 residues. V was trimmed by 6 bases and J by 1 base, leaving 10 bases between them. Germline CDR1 and CDR2: MDHEN and SYDVKM. The CDR3 coding sequence is TGTGCCAGCAGCTACACAAATTCCTACGAGCAGTACTTC. Translating gives CASSYTNSYEQYF.

The V gene is TRBV7-3, the J gene TRBJ2-2; D may be TRBD1 or TRBD2 (5 bases each). V lost 4 bases, J lost 5 bases, and 11 bases lay in between. The CDR3 spans 14 residues. Germline values: CDR1 SGHTA, CDR2 FQGTGA. CDR3 amino acids: CASSSRGETGELFF. In nucleotides, the CDR3 is TGTGCCAGCAGCTCGAGGGGTGAGACCGGGGAGCTGTTTTTT. Together with reference TRBV7-3 and TRBJ2-2, the CDR3 gives the full variable domain: GAGVSQTPSNKVTEKGKYVELRCDPISGHTALYWYRQSLGQGPEFLIYFQGTGAADDSGLPNDRFFAVRPEGSVSTLKIQRTERGDSAVYLCASSSRGETGELFFGEGSRLTVL.

This clonotype occurred a few times. Just one base apart from a much larger clone, this may be a read error. The chain uses TRBV7-9 and TRBJ2-5; weak D call: TRBD2 (6 bases). Germline lookup yields CDR1 SEHNR and CDR2 FQNEAQ (reference sequence). This CDR3 comprises 15 residues. As DNA, the CDR3 is TGTGCCAGCAGCTTAGCGCGGGGTTTCCAAGTGACCCAGTACTTC. Translated: CASSLARGFQVTQYF.

This clonotype was detected a few times. The gene calls are TRBV6-1 and TRBJ2-5; TRBD1 might be the D (6 bases). Near its end, the DNA agrees better with TRBJ2-7, so the J call may be wrong. The germline CDR1 and CDR2 sequences are MNHNS and SASEGT. This CDR3 region has 15 residues. In DNA, the CDR3 is TGTGCCAGCAGTGCTAAGGACAGAGCGGTGTACGAGCAGTACTTC. Encoded protein: CASSAKDRAVYEQYF.

This clonotype showed up just a few times. The rearrangement links TRBV28 to TRBJ1-3; D remains unclear. The CDR3 length is 12 residues. Trimming removed 4 bases at V and 7 bases at J, with 8 bases between. Germline V gene lookup returns CDR1 MDHEN and CDR2 SYDVKM. The CDR3 loop is CASSSRRNTIYF. The CDR3 DNA is TGTGCCAGCAGTTCCCGGCGGAACACCATATATTTT.

This clonotype has ten or more counts. This rearrangement joins TRBV2 to TRBJ2-2; D is ambiguous. V was cut by 4 bases and J by 10 bases, with 13 bases left in between. The CDR3 consists of 13 residues. The germline CDR1 and CDR2 sequences are SNHLY and FYNNEI. The CDR3 loop is CASSGPVAMELFF. As DNA, the CDR3 is TGTGCCAGCAGTGGTCCGGTGGCGATGGAGCTGTTTTTT.

The J gene is TRBJ2-6, the V gene TRBV6-1; the D is unclear. In germline, CDR1 is MNHNS, CDR2 SASEGT. The CDR3 length is 16 residues. V lost 5 bases and J lost 0, with 11 bases in between. The CDR3 region is CASSRTADSGANVLTF. The CDR3 DNA reads as TGTGCCAGCAGTCGGACGGCCGACTCTGGGGCCAACGTCCTGACTTTC.

This clonotype was recorded a few times. The gene calls are TRBV5-1 and TRBJ1-2; 10 bases align to TRBD1. The CDR3 runs to 14 residues. Germline-derived CDR1 and CDR2 are SGHRS and YFSETQ. Unmatched junction bases numbered 4, after V lost 0 bases and J lost 8 bases. CDR3 bases: TGCGCCAGCAGCTTGGAGACAGGGGGCTGGGGCTACACCTTC. This codes for CASSLETGGWGYTF.

The chain is built from TRBV19 and TRBJ2-4, with 9 nucleotides matching TRBD1. The germline gives CDR1 LNHDA, CDR2 SQIVND (reference sequence). The CDR3 extends over 16 amino acids. Trimming cost V 5 bases and J 1 base; bases outside gene matches: 6. In DNA, the CDR3 is TGTGCCAGTAGTCTGTGGACAGGGGTGGCCAAAAACATTCAGTACTTC. This gives the protein CASSLWTGVAKNIQYF.

This rearrangement joins TRBV4-1 to TRBJ2-5; 8 bases agree with TRBD1. The V gene end was trimmed by 4 bases and the J gene end by 4 bases; junction bases not matched to a gene: 5. From germline, CDR1 is MGHRA and CDR2 YSYEKL. This CDR3 spans 14 amino acids. The CDR3, as DNA: TGCGCCAGCAGCCGAGGGACAGGACGAGAGACCCAGTACTTC. Its translation: CASSRGTGRETQYF.

In regard to this clonotype: Being one base from a much bigger clone, this may be a read error. No conserved phenylalanine or tryptophan ends this CDR3, so it is likely a read error. This chain connects TRBV6-2 or TRBV6-3 to TRBJ2-7, with D possibly being TRBD1 or TRBD2 (5 bases each). V shed 5 bases and J shed 2 bases, with 16 bases lying between them. This CDR3 comprises 15 residues. The germline V gene has CDR1 MNHEY and CDR2 SVGEGT. The CDR3 loop is CASSEGDPRAYEQYL. DNA of the CDR3: TGTGCCAGCAGTGAAGGGGACCCGAGGGCCTACGAGCAGTACCTC.

A remark on this clonotype: A junction boundary mismatches the germline segment, possibly from a read error. The chain has TRBV6-2 or TRBV6-3 and TRBJ2-5; D ambiguous. Germline lookup yields CDR1 MNHEY and CDR2 SVGEGT. The CDR3 is 13 amino acids. CDR3: CASSYGGQETQCF. In DNA form, the CDR3 reads TGTGCCAGCAGTTACGGCGGCCAAGAGACCCAGTGCTTC.

This clonotype has ten or more counts. The gene calls are TRBV7-8 and TRBJ2-7; TRBD2 is a possible D gene (6 bases). CDR1 is SGHVS, CDR2 FQNEAQ, per germline. The CDR3 is made up of 13 amino acids. V lost 1 base and J lost 2, with 6 bases in between. CDR3 region: CASSLGRAYEQYF. The CDR3 DNA follows: TGTGCCAGCAGCTTAGGGAGGGCCTACGAGCAGTACTTC.

This clonotype was detected many times. The rearrangement uses TRBV6-5 and TRBJ1-2; TRBD1 might be the D (6 bases). Germline assignment: CDR1 MNHEY and CDR2 SVGAGI. This CDR3 region has 15 residues. The germline V and J ends were trimmed by 4 bases and 4 bases, with 16 bases remaining between them. This CDR3 is CASSLSQGIFYGYTF. The CDR3 nucleotides read TGTGCCAGCAGTTTAAGCCAGGGGATCTTCTATGGCTACACCTTC.

The gene calls are TRBV5-1 and TRBJ2-4, with 7 bases that match TRBD1. The CDR3 runs to 14 residues. The germline gives CDR1 SGHRS, CDR2 YFSETQ. The trim removed 4 bases at V and 8 bases at J, leaving 9 bases unmatched. CDR3 in amino acids: CASSTGQEYDIQYF. The CDR3 coding sequence is TGCGCCAGCAGCACCGGACAGGAGTACGACATTCAGTACTTC.